The sequence of this T cell receptor (beta chain) was determined in a study of early T cells in non-severe SARS-CoV-2 infection. About the research overall: Investigators sequenced bulk RNA drawn from unsorted whole blood, and chains remained unpaired. Study-wide results and limits: Missing private and CD4 specificities, VDJdb matching favored anti-spike CD8 responses.

The germline gives CDR1 KGHSH, CDR2 LQKENI. Trimming shortened V by 3 bases and J by 1 base, and 13 bases separated the two germline ends. The CDR3 has 16 residues. In this sample, this clonotype turned up many times. No antigen is known for it. Attached unique molecular identifiers marked individual cDNA molecules. TCRdb used MiXCR to reprocess the 5' RACE reads, holding one entry per CDR3 protein. The table includes 86,000 or so distinct CDR3 sequences, over 12% detected once. Sequenced: whole blood. The chain employs TRBV18 and TRBJ1-5; D might be TRBD1 (5 bases). The receptor comes from an adult who was a healthcare worker with PCR-confirmed SARS-CoV-2 infection or an uninfected control (not recorded which). CDR3 loop: CASSPTGVPSNQPQHF. As DNA, the CDR3 is TGTGCCAGCTCACCCACAGGCGTCCCCAGCAATCAGCCCCAGCATTTT.